This TCR beta chain was observed in a study of T cells expressing NK-cell markers. As for the study in general: According to the study, TCR beta repertoires originated from sorted CD3+CD56+NKG2C+, CD3+CD56+NKG2C- and CD3+CD56-NKG2C+ T cells. Regarding the study as a whole: Several donors likewise had their CD3+CD56-NKG2C+ fraction led by these clonotypes. Dominant NKG2C+ clonotypes made up about 1.0-7.5% of CD8+ T cells in more than 5 donors.

5'RACE template switching with UMIs produced the TCR beta cDNA. TCRdb reworked the 5' RACE reads into one entry per CDR3 protein, no DNA. Seen in this sample are about 260,000 distinct CDR3 sequences; the ten most common clones hold about 4%. In regard to this clonotype: The antigen is undetermined.

The CDR3 runs 12 residues. Looked up from germline, CDR1 is MRHNA and CDR2 is SNTAGT. The TCR sequence derives from a woman aged 18 to 75 in good health. The V gene is TRBV6-4, the J gene TRBJ1-2; TCRdb returns TRBD1, unconfirmable since there is no DNA. Sequenced material: blood T cells: a sorted CD56 or NKG2C T cell subset, CD4+ or CD8+ T cells, or bulk PBMC T cells (not recorded which). The CDR3 sequence: CATRQADYGYTF.